A single T cell receptor beta chain is shown here with its context. Its antigen remains unknown. After removal of 1 base from V and 2 bases from J, the junction contained 13 bases not matched to a gene. In germline, CDR1 is SGHNT, CDR2 YENEEA. CDR3 length: 18 residues. The time point was: newly diagnosed GD, antithyroid drugs for less than 3 months. From PBMCs, RNA was extracted and then used to make the TCR library. These data belong to a study of regulatory T cells in long-lasting Graves disease. Regarding the study as a whole: Owing to a sample size that was small, accuracy may have been reduced.

Sequencing libraries for TCR beta were prepared with iRepertoire HTBI primers and Arm-PCR of CDR3 regions. Per the study methods: Spanning all samples, the identified segments comprised 62 TRBV and more than 11 TRBJ. One entry per CDR3 protein, called by TCRdb with MiXCR from the multiplex PCR reads. These V and J calls derive from TCRdb rather than the authors' analysis. The table includes about 310,000 distinct CDR3 sequences, 18% detected once. The rearrangement joins TRBV11-3 to TRBJ2-7; 8 bases map to TRBD2. The receptor's source is a female donor with Graves disease. The sequences come from peripheral blood mononuclear cells (PBMCs), collected at new diagnosis, from a patient treated with antithyroid drugs. In DNA form, the CDR3 reads TGTGCCAGCAGCTTAGCTGGGTGGAGGAGCGGGAGAACCTACGAGCAGTACTTC. It encodes CASSLAGWRSGRTYEQYF. The full variable domain, in which reference TRBV11-3 and TRBJ2-7 provide the parts outside the CDR3, is EAGVVQSPRYKIIEKKQPVAFWCNPISGHNTLYWYLQNLGQGPELLIRYENEEAVDDSQLPKDRFSAERLKGVDSTLKIQPAELGDSAVYLCASSLAGWRSGRTYEQYFGPGTRLTVT.